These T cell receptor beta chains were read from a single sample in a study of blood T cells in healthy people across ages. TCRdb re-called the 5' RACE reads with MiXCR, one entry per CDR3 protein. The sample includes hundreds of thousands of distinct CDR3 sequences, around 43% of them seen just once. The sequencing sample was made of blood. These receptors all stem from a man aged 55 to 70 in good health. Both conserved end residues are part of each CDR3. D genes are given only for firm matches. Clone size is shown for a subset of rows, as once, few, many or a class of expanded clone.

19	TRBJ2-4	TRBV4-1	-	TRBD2	CASSQGTSGRPGAKNIQYF	TGCGCCAGCAGCCAAGGGACTAGCGGGAGGCCTGGAGCCAAAAACATTCAGTACTTC
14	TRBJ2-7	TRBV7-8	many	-	CASSFRDNAGEQYF	TGTGCCAGCAGCTTCCGGGACAACGCTGGGGAGCAGTACTTC
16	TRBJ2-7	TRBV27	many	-	CASSLSSLQGTYEQYF	TGTGCCAGCAGCTTATCCTCCCTACAGGGTACCTACGAGCAGTACTTC
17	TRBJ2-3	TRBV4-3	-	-	CASSQDPKQVYTDTQYF	TGCGCCAGCAGCCAAGATCCCAAGCAGGTATACACAGATACGCAGTATTTT
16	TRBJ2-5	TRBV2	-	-	CASSEGLRLLQETQYF	TGTGCCAGCAGTGAAGGGTTGCGTCTTCTCCAAGAGACCCAGTACTTC
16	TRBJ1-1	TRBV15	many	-	CATSTGTRAMNTEAFF	TGTGCCACCAGCACGGGGACAAGGGCCATGAACACTGAAGCTTTCTTT
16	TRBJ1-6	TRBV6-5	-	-	CASSYSYPGAEGPLHF	TGTGCCAGCAGTTACTCCTACCCAGGGGCGGAGGGACCCCTCCACTTT
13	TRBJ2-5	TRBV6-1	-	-	CASSEAGGETQYF	TGTGCCAGCAGTGAAGCTGGGGGAGAGACCCAGTACTTC
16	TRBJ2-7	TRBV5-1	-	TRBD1	CASSLAVGTGVNEQYF	TGCGCCAGCAGCTTGGCCGTCGGGACAGGGGTCAACGAGCAGTACTTC
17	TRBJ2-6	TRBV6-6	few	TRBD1	CASAVWTGGFGANVLTF	TGTGCCAGCGCGGTTTGGACAGGGGGCTTTGGGGCCAACGTCCTGACTTTC
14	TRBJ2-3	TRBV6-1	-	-	CASSERRGTDTQYF	TGTGCCAGCAGTGAACGCAGGGGCACAGATACGCAGTATTTT
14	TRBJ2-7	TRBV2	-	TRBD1	CASKYPGTGGEQYF	TGTGCCAGCAAATATCCCGGGACAGGGGGCGAGCAGTACTTC
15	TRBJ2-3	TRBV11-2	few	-	CASIREGLGTDTQYF	TGTGCCAGCATCCGAGAGGGGCTCGGCACAGATACGCAGTATTTT
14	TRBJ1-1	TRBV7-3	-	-	CASSQAGTHTEAFF	TGTGCCAGCAGCCAGGCCGGGACTCACACTGAAGCTTTCTTT
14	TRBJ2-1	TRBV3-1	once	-	CASSQTRIVNEQFF	TGTGCCAGCAGCCAAACGAGGATTGTGAATGAGCAGTTCTTC
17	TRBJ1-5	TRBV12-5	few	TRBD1	CASGLRQGFDSNQPQHF	TGTGCTAGTGGTTTGAGACAGGGGTTCGATAGCAATCAGCCCCAGCATTTT
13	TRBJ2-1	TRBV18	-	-	CASSPGLADEQFF	TGCGCCAGCTCACCGGGTCTAGCCGATGAGCAGTTCTTC
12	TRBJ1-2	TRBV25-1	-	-	CASTDANYGYTF	TGTGCCAGCACCGATGCTAACTATGGCTACACCTTC
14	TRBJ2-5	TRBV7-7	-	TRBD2	CASSQTGGPETQYF	TGTGCCAGCAGCCAAACGGGGGGGCCGGAGACCCAGTACTTC
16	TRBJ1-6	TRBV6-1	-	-	CASSGGPSSYNSPLHF	TGTGCCAGCAGTGGGGGACCCAGCTCCTATAATTCACCCCTCCACTTT
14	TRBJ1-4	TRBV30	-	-	CAWSVLATNEKLFF	TGTGCCTGGAGTGTACTTGCAACTAATGAAAAACTGTTTTTT
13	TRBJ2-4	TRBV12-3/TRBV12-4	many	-	CASSDSAKNIQYF	TGTGCCAGCAGTGACAGTGCCAAAAACATTCAGTACTTC
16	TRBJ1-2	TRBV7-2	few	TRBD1	CASSLVAGGQVYGYTF	TGTGCCAGCAGCTTAGTGGCAGGGGGCCAGGTCTATGGCTACACCTTC
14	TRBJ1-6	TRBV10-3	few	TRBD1	CAIREDRGDSPLHF	TGTGCCATCAGGGAGGACAGGGGTGATTCACCCCTCCACTTT
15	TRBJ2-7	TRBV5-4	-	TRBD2	CASSASGGRPCEQYF	TGTGCCAGCAGCGCGAGCGGGGGGCGACCCTGCGAGCAGTACTTC
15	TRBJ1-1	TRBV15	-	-	CATSNTVARDTEAFF	TGTGCCACCAGCAACACCGTCGCAAGGGACACTGAAGCTTTCTTT
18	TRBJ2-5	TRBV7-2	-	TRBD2	CASSRDMASGGVRETQYF	TGTGCCAGCAGCCGAGATATGGCTAGCGGGGGGGTGCGAGAGACCCAGTACTTC
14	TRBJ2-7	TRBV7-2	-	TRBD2	CASSRGGRALEQYF	TGTGCCAGCAGCCGGGGCGGGAGGGCCCTCGAGCAGTACTTC
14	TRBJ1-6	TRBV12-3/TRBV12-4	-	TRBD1	CASRQTGGDSPLHF	TGTGCCAGCAGACAAACAGGGGGCGATTCACCCCTCCACTTT
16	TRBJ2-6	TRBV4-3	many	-	CASSQEVGTGANVLTF	TGCGCCAGCAGCCAAGAAGTAGGGACTGGGGCCAACGTCCTGACTTTC
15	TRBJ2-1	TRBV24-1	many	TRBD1	CATKSSGTGGNEQFF	TGTGCCACCAAATCATCCGGGACAGGGGGCAATGAGCAGTTCTTC
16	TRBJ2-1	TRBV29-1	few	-	CSVEALRSSSYNEQFF	TGCAGCGTTGAAGCCCTTCGTAGCAGCTCCTACAATGAGCAGTTCTTC
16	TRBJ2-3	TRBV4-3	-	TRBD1	CASSLDGQGDTDTQYF	TGCGCCAGCAGCCTAGACGGACAGGGCGACACAGATACGCAGTATTTT
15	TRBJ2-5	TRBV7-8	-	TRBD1	CASSRGQGAWETQYF	TGTGCCAGCAGCCGCGGACAGGGGGCGTGGGAGACCCAGTACTTC
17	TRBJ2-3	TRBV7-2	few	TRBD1	CASSLAFQGATADTQYF	TGTGCCAGCAGCTTAGCATTTCAGGGGGCGACGGCAGATACGCAGTATTTT
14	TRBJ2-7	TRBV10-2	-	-	CASSESVRGHEQYF	TGCGCCAGCAGTGAGTCAGTTAGGGGACACGAGCAGTACTTC
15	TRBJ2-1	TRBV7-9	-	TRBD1	CASSKNPTGEKEQFF	TGTGCCAGCAGCAAAAACCCTACAGGGGAGAAGGAGCAGTTCTTC
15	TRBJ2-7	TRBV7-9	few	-	CASSSTKGPVYEQYF	TGTGCCAGCAGCTCAACGAAGGGGCCGGTCTACGAGCAGTACTTC
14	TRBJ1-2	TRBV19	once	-	CASSNRQMNYGYTF	TGTGCCAGTAGTAATCGACAGATGAACTATGGCTACACCTTC
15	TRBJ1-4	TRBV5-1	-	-	CASSFTIGRDEKLFF	TGCGCCAGCAGCTTTACGATAGGGCGCGATGAAAAACTGTTTTTT
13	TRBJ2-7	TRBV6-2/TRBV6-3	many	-	CASSSPNRIEQYF	TGTGCCAGCAGCTCCCCGAACAGGATCGAGCAGTACTTC
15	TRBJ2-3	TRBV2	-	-	CASSDKVASTDTQYF	TGTGCCAGCAGCGATAAGGTCGCCAGCACAGATACGCAGTATTTT
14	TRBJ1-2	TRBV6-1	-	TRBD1	CASRPGQENYGYTF	TGTGCCAGCAGGCCGGGACAGGAGAACTATGGCTACACCTTC
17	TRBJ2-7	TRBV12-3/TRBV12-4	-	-	CASTTSEGGPDSYEQYF	TGTGCCAGCACTACTTCCGAGGGGGGACCCGACTCCTACGAGCAGTACTTC
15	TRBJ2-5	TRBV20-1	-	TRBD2	CSARFSGGAGETQYF	TGCAGTGCTAGATTTAGCGGGGGGGCCGGAGAGACCCAGTACTTC
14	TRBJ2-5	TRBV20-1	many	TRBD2	CSAASGLAEETQYF	TGCAGTGCTGCCTCAGGACTAGCGGAAGAGACCCAGTACTTC
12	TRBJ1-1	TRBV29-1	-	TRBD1	CSAKQGHAEAFF	TGCAGCGCTAAACAGGGGCACGCTGAAGCTTTCTTT
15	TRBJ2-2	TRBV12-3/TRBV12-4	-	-	CASTPKAKGTRELFF	TGTGCCAGCACCCCGAAGGCAAAAGGGACCCGGGAGCTGTTTTTT
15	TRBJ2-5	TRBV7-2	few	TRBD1	CASSNGDRGRWVQYF	TGTGCCAGCAGCAACGGGGACAGGGGGCGGTGGGTGCAGTACTTC
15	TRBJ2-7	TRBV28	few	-	CASSLRSRTSYEQYF	TGTGCCAGCAGTTTAAGGTCACGGACCTCCTACGAGCAGTACTTC
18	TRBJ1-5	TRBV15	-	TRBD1	CATSRSSLTGWDNQPQHF	TGTGCCACCAGCAGATCCTCGCTGACAGGGTGGGACAATCAGCCCCAGCATTTT
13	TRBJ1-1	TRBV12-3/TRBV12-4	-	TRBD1	CASTTGPNTEAFF	TGTGCCAGCACGACAGGGCCCAACACTGAAGCTTTCTTT
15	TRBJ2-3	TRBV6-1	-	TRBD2	CASRYGGAGTDTQYF	TGTGCCAGCAGGTACGGGGGGGCCGGCACAGATACGCAGTATTTT
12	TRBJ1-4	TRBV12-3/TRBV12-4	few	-	CASSLRPGELFF	TGTGCCAGCAGTCTTCGGCCGGGAGAACTGTTTTTT
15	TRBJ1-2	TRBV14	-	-	CASSQPGFDNYGYTF	TGTGCCAGCAGCCAACCCGGGTTCGATAACTATGGCTACACCTTC
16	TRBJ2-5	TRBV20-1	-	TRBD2	CSARDPSGGLQETQYF	TGCAGTGCTAGAGATCCTAGCGGGGGGCTCCAAGAGACCCAGTACTTC
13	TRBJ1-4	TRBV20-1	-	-	CSARDITNEKLFF	TGCAGTGCTAGGGACATAACTAATGAAAAACTGTTTTTT
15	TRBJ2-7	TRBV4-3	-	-	CASSQRLGSSYEQYF	TGCGCCAGCAGCCAACGCCTAGGGTCCTCCTACGAGCAGTACTTC
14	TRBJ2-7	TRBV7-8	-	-	CASSPRFDSYEQYF	TGTGCCAGCAGCCCCAGATTTGACTCCTACGAGCAGTACTTC
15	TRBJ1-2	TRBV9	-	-	CASSVGQGSLNGYTF	TGTGCCAGCAGCGTAGGGCAGGGTTCCCTAAATGGCTACACCTTC